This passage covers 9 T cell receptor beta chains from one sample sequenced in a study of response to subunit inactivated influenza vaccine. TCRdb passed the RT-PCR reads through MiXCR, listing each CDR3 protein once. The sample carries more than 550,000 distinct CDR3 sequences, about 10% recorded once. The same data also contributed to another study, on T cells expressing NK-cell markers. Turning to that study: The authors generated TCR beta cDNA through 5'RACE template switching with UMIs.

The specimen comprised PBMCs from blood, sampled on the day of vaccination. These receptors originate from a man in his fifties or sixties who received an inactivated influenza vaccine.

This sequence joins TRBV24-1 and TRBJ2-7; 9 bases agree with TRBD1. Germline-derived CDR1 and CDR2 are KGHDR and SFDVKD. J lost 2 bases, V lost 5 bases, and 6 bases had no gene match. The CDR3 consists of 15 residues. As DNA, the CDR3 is TGTGCCACCAGTGGTAACAGGGGGCCCACCTACGAGCAGTACTTC. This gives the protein CATSGNRGPTYEQYF.

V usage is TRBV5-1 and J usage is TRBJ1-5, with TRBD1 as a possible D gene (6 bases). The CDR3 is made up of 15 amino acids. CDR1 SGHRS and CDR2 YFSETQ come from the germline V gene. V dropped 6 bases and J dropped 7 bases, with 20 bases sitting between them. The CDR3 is CASKKDQGFGQPQHF. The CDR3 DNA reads TGCGCCAGCAAAAAGGACCAGGGGTTTGGGCAGCCCCAGCATTTT.

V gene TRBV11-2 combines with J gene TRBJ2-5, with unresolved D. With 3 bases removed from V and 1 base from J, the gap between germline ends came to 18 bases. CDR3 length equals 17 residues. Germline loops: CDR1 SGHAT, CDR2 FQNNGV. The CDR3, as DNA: TGTGCCAGCAGCTTGGGCCCCACTGAAGTAGGCCAAGAGACCCAGTACTTC. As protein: CASSLGPTEVGQETQYF.

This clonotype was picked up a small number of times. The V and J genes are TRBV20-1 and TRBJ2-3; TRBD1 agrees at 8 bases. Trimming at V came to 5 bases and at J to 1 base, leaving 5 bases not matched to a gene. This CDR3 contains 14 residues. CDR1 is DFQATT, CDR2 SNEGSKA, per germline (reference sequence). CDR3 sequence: CSAGNRGGTDTQYF. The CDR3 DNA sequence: TGCAGTGCTGGCAACAGGGGGGGCACAGATACGCAGTATTTT.

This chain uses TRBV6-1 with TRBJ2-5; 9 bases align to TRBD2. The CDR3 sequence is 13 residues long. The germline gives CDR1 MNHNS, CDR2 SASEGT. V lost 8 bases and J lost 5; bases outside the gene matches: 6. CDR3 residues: CASQASGMETQYF. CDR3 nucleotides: TGTGCCAGCCAGGCTAGCGGGATGGAGACCCAGTACTTC.

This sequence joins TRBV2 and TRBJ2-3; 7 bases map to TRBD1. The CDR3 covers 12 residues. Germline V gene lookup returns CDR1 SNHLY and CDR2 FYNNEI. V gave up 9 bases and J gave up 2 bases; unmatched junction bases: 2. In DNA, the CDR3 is TGTGCCAGGGGGACAGCCACAGATACGCAGTATTTT. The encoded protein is CARGTATDTQYF.

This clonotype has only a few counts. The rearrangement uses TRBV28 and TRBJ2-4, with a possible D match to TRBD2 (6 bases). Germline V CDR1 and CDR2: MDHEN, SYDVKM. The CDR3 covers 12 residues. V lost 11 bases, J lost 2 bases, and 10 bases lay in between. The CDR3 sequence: CASGRSKNIQYF. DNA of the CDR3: TGTGCCTCAGGGAGGTCCAAAAACATTCAGTACTTC.

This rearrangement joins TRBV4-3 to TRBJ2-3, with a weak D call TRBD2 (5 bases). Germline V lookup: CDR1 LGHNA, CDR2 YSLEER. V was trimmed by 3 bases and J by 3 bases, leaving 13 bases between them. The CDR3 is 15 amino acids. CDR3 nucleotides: TGCGCCAGCAGCCACACCCGATGGGAGACAGATACGCAGTATTTT. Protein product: CASSHTRWETDTQYF.

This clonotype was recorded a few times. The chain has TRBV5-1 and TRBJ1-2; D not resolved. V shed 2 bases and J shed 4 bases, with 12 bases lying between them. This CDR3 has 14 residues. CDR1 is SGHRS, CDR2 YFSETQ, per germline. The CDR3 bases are TGCGCCAGCAGCTTTAACGAGGGCGGCTATGGCTACACCTTC. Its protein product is CASSFNEGGYGYTF.